Presented here are 14 T cell receptor beta chains from one specimen sequenced in a study of T cell changes during pregnancy in multiple sclerosis. Sequenced by immunoSEQ multiplex PCR; TCRdb stores in-frame clones only, minus some. The sample holds around 55,000 clones; approximately 94% are singletons and the top ten take roughly 3.5%. Specimen: CD8+ T cells from peripheral blood mononuclear cells, collected in the third trimester of pregnancy. The origin of the receptors is a female donor with multiple sclerosis, enrolled in a pregnancy study.

This clone was recorded a few times. The rearrangement uses TRBV29-1 and TRBJ2-7, with 9 bases aligning to TRBD2. Trimming took 5 bases from V and 0 from J; bases not matched to a gene: 8. Germline V CDR1 and CDR2: SQVTM, ANQGSEA. The CDR3 sequence is 15 residues long. The CDR3 DNA follows: TGCAGCGTTTGGCTAGCGGGATCCTCCTCCTACGAGCAGTACTTC. It encodes CSVWLAGSSSYEQYF.

In DNA form, the CDR3 reads TGTGCCATCAGTGAGTCTATCGGGACAGGGAGGAAAGATACGCAGTATTTT. Translated: CAISESIGTGRKDTQYF. The J gene is TRBJ2-3, the V gene TRBV10-3, with TRBD1 matching over 9 bases. Trimming cost V 0 bases and J 5 bases; bases outside gene matches: 9. Germline V gives CDR1 ENHRY, CDR2 SYGVKD. This CDR3 is 17 amino acids long.

The chain uses TRBV5-6 and TRBJ2-7; TRBD2 aligns across 14 bases. V lost 0 bases to trimming and J lost 3 bases; unmatched junction nucleotides: 5. Germline V gene data show CDR1 as SGHDT and CDR2 as YYEEEE. The CDR3 runs 17 residues. The CDR3 region is CASSLEAGLAGDYEQYF. DNA for the CDR3: TGTGCCAGCAGCTTGGAGGCGGGACTAGCGGGGGACTACGAGCAGTACTTC.

The CDR3 here is CASSPRRVRGGDTEAFF. The CDR3 DNA reads as TGTGCCAGCTCACCAAGGAGGGTCCGGGGAGGGGACACTGAAGCTTTCTTT. The chain couples TRBV18 to TRBJ1-1; the D gene is possibly TRBD1 (5 bases). The germline V gene has CDR1 KGHSH and CDR2 LQKENI. There are 17 residues in the CDR3. The V end lost 2 bases, the J end lost 3 bases, and 19 bases lay between the germline ends.

The chain employs TRBV28 and TRBJ2-3, with TRBD1 matching 7 bases. This CDR3 contains 17 residues. Germline CDR1 is MDHEN and CDR2 is SYDVKM. The trim removed 6 bases at V and 0 bases at J, leaving 12 bases unmatched. CDR3 sequence: CASSPILDRPSTDTQYF. CDR3 coding DNA: TGTGCCAGCAGCCCCATTTTGGACAGGCCGAGCACAGATACGCAGTATTTT.

This rearrangement joins TRBV29-1 to TRBJ2-3; 7 nucleotides agree with TRBD2. CDR3 length: 14 residues. Germline V gene data show CDR1 as SQVTM and CDR2 as ANQGSEA. V lost 8 bases and J lost 0; bases outside the gene matches: 8. CDR3 sequence reads: CSHSSGASTDTQYF. CDR3 nucleotide sequence: TGCAGCCACTCCAGCGGGGCTAGCACAGATACGCAGTATTTT.

This chain uses TRBV4-1 with TRBJ2-2; D remains ambiguous. Germline lookup yields CDR1 MGHRA and CDR2 YSYEKL. Trimming removed 3 bases at V and 0 bases at J, with 5 bases between. The CDR3 extends over 14 amino acids. Written as DNA, the CDR3 is TGCGCCAGCAGCCAGAACACGAACACCGGGGAGCTGTTTTTT. Translated, it gives CASSQNTNTGELFF.

The chain uses TRBV18 and TRBJ2-1; TRBD1 agrees at 8 bases. Germline loops: CDR1 KGHSH, CDR2 LQKENI. V lost 6 bases and J lost 3; bases outside the gene matches: 10. The CDR3 is 16 amino acids. CDR3: CASSPGQGSRYNEQFF. DNA for the CDR3: TGTGCCAGCTCTCCAGGACAGGGTAGTCGCTACAATGAGCAGTTCTTC.

The chain recombines TRBV7-9 with TRBJ1-5; TRBD1 matches at 10 bases. CDR1 SEHNR and CDR2 FQNEAQ come from the germline V gene (reference sequence). V was clipped by 5 bases and J by 6 bases; unmatched bases: 4. This CDR3 contains 14 residues. CDR3 DNA: TGTGCCAGCAGCCTGGGACAGGGGTTTCAGCCCCAGCATTTT. This gives the protein CASSLGQGFQPQHF.

The rearrangement links TRBV29-1 to TRBJ2-1; 7 positions match TRBD2. V lost 5 bases to trimming and J lost 7 bases; unmatched junction nucleotides: 8. The CDR3 runs to 13 residues. Germline V gene sequence: CDR1 SQVTM, CDR2 ANQGSEA. CDR3 nucleotide sequence: TGCAGCGTTTGGCTAGCGGCCGTTAATGAGCAGTTCTTC. It translates to CSVWLAAVNEQFF.

The genes are TRBV18 and TRBJ2-7; a possible D gene is TRBD1 (6 bases). Trimming shortened V by 1 base and J by 3 bases, and 10 bases separated the two germline ends. Germline CDR1 is KGHSH and CDR2 is LQKENI. This CDR3 contains 14 residues. The CDR3 bases are TGTGCCAGCTCACCACGGGACACAGACTACGAGCAGTACTTC. The encoded protein is CASSPRDTDYEQYF.

This chain links TRBV7-9 with TRBJ1-2; D gene uncertain. This CDR3 comprises 14 residues. Germline CDR1 reads SEHNR; CDR2 reads FQNEAQ (reference sequence). V was shortened by 1 base and J by 4 bases, with 10 bases between the two germline ends. CDR3 sequence reads: CASSLVGEVYGYTF. CDR3 bases: TGTGCCAGCAGCTTAGTTGGGGAGGTCTATGGCTACACCTTC.

This rearrangement joins TRBV27 to TRBJ2-1; TRBD2 might be the D (6 bases). The V gene lost 6 bases and the J gene lost 5 bases, with 14 bases spanning the gap. The CDR3 totals 14 residues. CDR1 and CDR2 from the germline V gene are MNHEY and SMNVEV (reference sequence). This chain's CDR3 is CASRIPGRNNEQFF. CDR3 DNA: TGTGCCAGCAGGATTCCCGGGAGAAACAATGAGCAGTTCTTC.

The V and J genes are TRBV11-2 and TRBJ1-1, with D perhaps matching TRBD1 (5 bases). The length of the CDR3 is 16 residues. The germline V and J ends were trimmed by 0 bases and 0 bases, with 11 bases remaining between them. CDR1 and CDR2 from the germline V gene are SGHAT and FQNNGV. The CDR3 sequence is CASSLDFTGMNTEAFF. The CDR3 DNA reads as TGTGCCAGCAGCTTAGACTTTACAGGCATGAACACTGAAGCTTTCTTT.